The 14 T cell receptor beta chains below were found in one sample sequenced in a study of blood T cells in healthy people across ages. A second PCR of about 7 to 12 cycles used a sample-barcoded 5' primer and a J-beta primer mix. TCRdb itself ran the 5' RACE reads through MiXCR, one entry per CDR3 protein. The sample yields about 970,000 distinct CDR3 sequences, about 53% seen once. Sequencing was performed on blood. These receptors were obtained from a woman aged 55-69 years in good health.

This sequence joins TRBV11-2 and TRBJ2-5; 14 nucleotides match TRBD2. In germline, CDR1 is SGHAT, CDR2 FQNNGV. The trim removed 1 base at V and 5 bases at J, leaving 6 bases unmatched. The CDR3 length is 17 residues. The CDR3 nucleotides read TGTGCCAGCAGCTTAGGGGGGACTAGCGGGAGTCTGGAGACCCAGTACTTC. Amino acids: CASSLGGTSGSLETQYF.

This chain joins TRBV6-5 and TRBJ2-5; 7 nucleotides agree with TRBD2. V gave up 4 bases and J gave up 1 base; unmatched junction bases: 6. Germline CDR1 is MNHEY and CDR2 is SVGAGI. The length of the CDR3 is 15 residues. As DNA, the CDR3 is TGTGCCAGCAGTTCTTCTAGCGGCCTCCAAGAGACCCAGTACTTC. Protein sequence: CASSSSSGLQETQYF.

J is TRBJ1-2 and V is TRBV20-1; D ambiguous. Trimming took 1 base from V and 7 from J, leaving 7 bases between them. Germline CDR1 reads DFQATT; CDR2 reads SNEGSKA (reference sequence). The CDR3 totals 11 residues. The chain's CDR3 is CSARVNSGYTF. DNA for the CDR3: TGCAGTGCTAGAGTCAACAGTGGCTACACCTTC.

This chain joins TRBV28 and TRBJ2-3, with D tentatively TRBD1 (5 bases). V shed 3 bases and J shed 6 bases, with 10 bases lying between them. The CDR3 has 13 residues. Germline CDR1 reads MDHEN; CDR2 reads SYDVKM. CDR3 amino acids: CASSLVGDDTQYF. The CDR3 nucleotides are TGTGCCAGCAGTTTGGTAGGGGATGATACGCAGTATTTT.

The V call is TRBV28, the J call TRBJ2-7; D may match TRBD1 or TRBD2 (5 bases each). V was shortened by 7 bases and J by 4 bases, with 20 bases between the two germline ends. The CDR3 consists of 15 residues. Germline CDR1 reads MDHEN; CDR2 reads SYDVKM. CDR3 bases: TGTGCCAGCATGGGGGTTAGCAGGTCCAGGTACGAGCAGTACTTC. Amino acid sequence: CASMGVSRSRYEQYF.

This clonotype has only a few counts. The V and J genes are TRBV4-2 and TRBJ2-2, with D unclear. Trimming shortened V by 0 bases and J by 2 bases, and 13 bases separated the two germline ends. Germline CDR1 LGHNA, CDR2 YNFKEQ. The CDR3 totals 17 residues. CDR3 loop: CASSQEGRSPNTGELFF. CDR3 coding DNA: TGTGCCAGCAGCCAAGAGGGTCGTTCCCCTAACACCGGGGAGCTGTTTTTT.

The rearrangement joins TRBV5-1 to TRBJ2-3; D call uncertain. The CDR3 has 13 residues. With 2 bases removed from V and 5 bases from J, the gap between germline ends came to 9 bases. The germline V gene encodes CDR1 SGHRS and CDR2 YFSETQ. CDR3 sequence (DNA): TGCGCCAGCAGCTTACAGCCCGGAGATACGCAGTATTTT. It is translated as CASSLQPGDTQYF.

This sequence joins TRBV15 and TRBJ2-1; weak D call: TRBD1 (6 bases). The CDR3 has 15 amino acids. The germline gives CDR1 LNHNV, CDR2 YYDKDF (reference sequence). With 5 bases removed from V and 8 bases from J, the gap between germline ends came to 19 bases. CDR3 in amino acids: CATSPGHFNHDEQFF. CDR3 sequence (DNA): TGTGCCACCAGCCCGGGACACTTCAACCATGATGAGCAGTTCTTC.

This clonotype was detected only a few times. The chain combines TRBV28 with TRBJ2-4, with 11 positions matching TRBD1. Trimming at V came to 4 bases and at J to 8 bases, leaving 7 bases not matched to a gene. Germline CDR1 MDHEN, CDR2 SYDVKM. CDR3 length: 15 amino acids. The DNA for the CDR3 is TGTGCCAGCAGTTCCGCGGGACAGGGGGTAGACATTCAGTACTTC. It translates to CASSSAGQGVDIQYF.

This clonotype was counted once. The chain carries TRBV28 and TRBJ2-5, with D perhaps being TRBD1 or TRBD2 (6 bases each). Judging by the DNA end, TRBJ2-7 fits better; the J call may be wrong. The CDR3 has 18 amino acids. From germline, CDR1 is MDHEN and CDR2 SYDVKM. Here the CDR3 DNA reads TGTGCCAGCAGTTCCGGAGGGCTCCGGCAGGGGTTTAGCTACGAGCAGTACTTC. Encoded protein: CASSSGGLRQGFSYEQYF.

The chain joins TRBV20-1 to TRBJ2-5, with D hard to call. V lost 1 base, J lost 3 bases, and 18 bases lay in between. CDR1 DFQATT and CDR2 SNEGSKA come from the germline V gene (reference sequence). The CDR3 sequence is 16 residues long. The CDR3 is CSARGTDLHPKETQYF. DNA of the CDR3: TGCAGTGCTAGAGGCACGGATCTTCATCCCAAAGAGACCCAGTACTTC.

J is TRBJ2-5 and V is TRBV5-1; 10 bases fit TRBD2. Germline values: CDR1 SGHRS, CDR2 YFSETQ. V lost 7 bases, J lost 4 bases, and 7 bases stayed unmatched. This CDR3 has 14 residues. CDR3 in amino acids: CASQEVAGGETQYF. CDR3 bases: TGCGCCAGCCAGGAAGTAGCGGGAGGAGAGACCCAGTACTTC.

This clonotype was seen only a few times. CDR3 sequence: CASSRAVLGPGEQYF. For the CDR3, the DNA is TGCGCCAGCAGCCGCGCCGTACTAGGTCCGGGCGAGCAGTACTTC. This chain uses TRBV4-3 with TRBJ2-7; D is perhaps TRBD2 (5 bases). Germline V gene sequence: CDR1 LGHNA, CDR2 YSLEER. The V end lost 4 bases, the J end lost 6 bases, and 19 bases lay between the germline ends. The CDR3 has 15 residues.

As for this clonotype: Because the CDR3 is missing its conserved closing phenylalanine or tryptophan, this is likely a read error. V gene TRBV28 combines with J gene TRBJ2-3; unclear D gene. CDR3 size: 16 residues. Per the germline V gene, CDR1 is MDHEN and CDR2 is SYDVKM. V was cut by 5 bases and J by 2 bases, with 17 bases left in between. The CDR3 loop is CASSPAGSDNTDTQYV. The CDR3 nucleotides are TGTGCCAGCAGTCCCGCCGGGTCAGACAACACAGATACGCAGTATGTT.